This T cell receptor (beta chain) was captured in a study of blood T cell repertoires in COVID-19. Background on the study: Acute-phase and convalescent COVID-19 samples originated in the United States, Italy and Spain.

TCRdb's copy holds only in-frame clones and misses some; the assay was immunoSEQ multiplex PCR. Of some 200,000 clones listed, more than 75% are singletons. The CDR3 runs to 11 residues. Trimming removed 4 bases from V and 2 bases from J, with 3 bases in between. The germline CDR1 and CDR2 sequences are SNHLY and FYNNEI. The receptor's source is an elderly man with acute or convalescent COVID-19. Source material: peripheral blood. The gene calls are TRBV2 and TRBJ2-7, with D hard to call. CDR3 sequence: CASSATYEQYF. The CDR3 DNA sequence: TGTGCCAGCAGTGCTACCTACGAGCAGTACTTC.